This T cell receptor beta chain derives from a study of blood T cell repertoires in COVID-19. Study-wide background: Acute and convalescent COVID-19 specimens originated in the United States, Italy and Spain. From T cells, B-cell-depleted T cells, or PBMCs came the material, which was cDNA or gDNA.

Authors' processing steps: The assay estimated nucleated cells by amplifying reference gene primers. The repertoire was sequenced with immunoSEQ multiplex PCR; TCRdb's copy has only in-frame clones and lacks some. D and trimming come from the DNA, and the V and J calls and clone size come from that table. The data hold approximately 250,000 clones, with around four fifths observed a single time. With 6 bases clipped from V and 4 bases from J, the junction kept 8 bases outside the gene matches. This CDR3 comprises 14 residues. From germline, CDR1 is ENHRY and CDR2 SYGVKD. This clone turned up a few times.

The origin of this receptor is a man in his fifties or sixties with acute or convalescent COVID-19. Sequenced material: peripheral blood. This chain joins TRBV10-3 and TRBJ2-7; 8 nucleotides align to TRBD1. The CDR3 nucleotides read TGTGCCATCAGCCTTGGACAGGGTAATTACGAGCAGTACTTC. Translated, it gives CAISLGQGNYEQYF.